Listed below are T cell receptor beta chains from one sample, sequenced in a study of blood T cell repertoires in COVID-19. Sequencing was performed with immunoSEQ multiplex PCR; in TCRdb, only in-frame clones are kept and a portion is missing. The sample records 130,000 to 150,000 clones, 70% to 85% being singletons. The sequenced material came from peripheral blood. Source of these receptors: a human donor in a cohort sampled during active COVID-19. CDR3s include the opening cysteine and the closing phenylalanine or tryptophan. A D gene is named only where the DNA matches it firmly. The listing skips clone size in some rows; elsewhere it reads once, few, many or a size class.

D: TRBD2
length: 15
size: -
J: TRBJ2-5
V: TRBV18
DNA: TGTGCCAGCTCACCAAACAGCGGGGGCCAAGAGACCCAGTACTTC
CDR3: CASSPNSGGQETQYF

D: -
length: 14
size: -
J: TRBJ2-1
V: TRBV28
DNA: TGTGCCAGCAGTTCCGGGGGGCCCTACAATGAGCAGTTCTTC
CDR3: CASSSGGPYNEQFF

D: -
length: 16
size: few
J: TRBJ1-5
V: TRBV4-1
DNA: TGCGCCAGCAGCCACTTGGAGCTCAATAGCAATCAGCCCCAGCATTTT
CDR3: CASSHLELNSNQPQHF

D: TRBD1
length: 15
size: -
J: TRBJ1-2
V: TRBV6-2/TRBV6-3
DNA: TGTGCCAGCAGTTCCAGACAGGGGGCGGTCTATGGCTACACCTTC
CDR3: CASSSRQGAVYGYTF

D: -
length: 15
size: -
J: TRBJ1-5
V: TRBV15
DNA: TGTGCCACCAGCAGAGATCTCGGTAGCAATCAGCCCCAGCATTTT
CDR3: CATSRDLGSNQPQHF

D: -
length: 16
size: -
J: TRBJ1-6
V: TRBV6-2/TRBV6-3
DNA: TGTGCCAGCAGTTACAGGCCGGGGGATTTAGATTCACCCCTCCACTTT
CDR3: CASSYRPGDLDSPLHF

D: -
length: 16
size: -
J: TRBJ1-4
V: TRBV3-1/TRBV3-2
DNA: TGTGCCAGCAGCCGGCGGGGGACGGGTACTAATGAAAAACTGTTTTTT
CDR3: CASSRRGTGTNEKLFF

D: -
length: 13
size: -
J: TRBJ2-7
V: TRBV10-2
DNA: TGCGCCAGCAGAGCGTCCTCCTCCTACGAGCAGTACTTC
CDR3: CASRASSSYEQYF

D: TRBD1
length: 14
size: -
J: TRBJ2-1
V: TRBV19
DNA: TGTGCCAGTAGTAGGACAGGGCCCTACAATGAGCAGTTCTTC
CDR3: CASSRTGPYNEQFF

D: -
length: 17
size: -
J: TRBJ2-7
V: TRBV14
DNA: TGTGCCAGCAGCCCACCCACAGGCTACAACAAGTCCTACGAGCAGTACTTC
CDR3: CASSPPTGYNKSYEQYF

D: TRBD1
length: 15
size: -
J: TRBJ1-5
V: TRBV6-5
DNA: TGTGCCAGCAGACGACAGGGGGCTCGAGATCAGCCCCAGCATTTT
CDR3: CASRRQGARDQPQHF

D: TRBD2
length: 16
size: -
J: TRBJ2-7
V: TRBV9
DNA: TGTGCCAGCAGCGTAGGTTCGGGGGGTAGCTCCTACGAGCAGTACTTC
CDR3: CASSVGSGGSSYEQYF

D: TRBD1
length: 15
size: -
J: TRBJ1-6
V: TRBV18
DNA: TGTGCCAGCTCACCTTCGGGACAGGATAATTCACCCCTCCACTTT
CDR3: CASSPSGQDNSPLHF

D: -
length: 14
size: -
J: TRBJ2-4
V: TRBV6-5
DNA: TGTGCCAGCAGGGATCTTGGGCTACTAAACATTCAGTACTTC
CDR3: CASRDLGLLNIQYF

D: -
length: 15
size: few
J: TRBJ1-6
V: TRBV6-6
DNA: TGTGCCAGCAGTTACTCTCTACTAGAGAATTCACCCCTCCACTTT
CDR3: CASSYSLLENSPLHF

D: TRBD1
length: 15
size: -
J: TRBJ1-6
V: TRBV14
DNA: TGTGCCAGCAGCCTCTCGGGACAGTATAATTCACCCCTCCACTTT
CDR3: CASSLSGQYNSPLHF

D: TRBD2
length: 20
size: -
J: TRBJ2-3
V: TRBV5-1
DNA: TGCGCCAGCAGCTCCTTAAACTTTAAAGCGGGGGGCGCGAGCACAGATACGCAGTATTTT
CDR3: CASSSLNFKAGGASTDTQYF

D: -
length: 13
size: -
J: TRBJ1-3
V: TRBV14
DNA: TGTGCCAGCAACTCAGGGTTACGAAACACCATATATTTT
CDR3: CASNSGLRNTIYF

D: TRBD1
length: 15
size: -
J: TRBJ2-2
V: TRBV25-1
DNA: TGTGCCAGCCAGGACAGGGGTTTGGACACCGGGGAGCTGTTTTTT
CDR3: CASQDRGLDTGELFF

D: TRBD1
length: 16
size: -
J: TRBJ1-5
V: TRBV14
DNA: TGTGCCAGCAGCCAAAGGGGACAGGGGATTTATCAGCCCCAGCATTTT
CDR3: CASSQRGQGIYQPQHF

D: TRBD1
length: 14
size: -
J: TRBJ1-2
V: TRBV28
DNA: TGTGCCAGCACAGATGGGACAGGACCTATTAGCTACACCTTC
CDR3: CASTDGTGPISYTF

D: TRBD2
length: 17
size: -
J: TRBJ2-2
V: TRBV7-2
DNA: TGTGCCAGCAGCTTATTACTAGCGGGGGGACACACCGGGGAGCTGTTTTTT
CDR3: CASSLLLAGGHTGELFF

D: -
length: 12
size: -
J: TRBJ1-1
V: TRBV11-2
DNA: TGTGCCAGCACCACGGGGCGGGGGGGAGCTTTCTTT
CDR3: CASTTGRGGAFF

D: -
length: 15
size: -
J: TRBJ2-3
V: TRBV5-4
DNA: TGTGCCACCGCTAAAGAAGACTCTAGCACAGATACGCAGTATTTT
CDR3: CATAKEDSSTDTQYF

D: -
length: 15
size: -
J: TRBJ2-3
V: TRBV5-4
DNA: TGTGCCAGCAGCTCCGGACTCGAAACACATTGGTCGCAGTATTTT
CDR3: CASSSGLETHWSQYF

D: -
length: 15
size: -
J: TRBJ2-1
V: TRBV10-3
DNA: TGTGCCATCAGTGAACGGGTGAGCTCCTACAATGAGCAGTTCTTC
CDR3: CAISERVSSYNEQFF

D: -
length: 15
size: -
J: TRBJ2-3
V: TRBV5-6
DNA: TGTGCCAGCAGCGGGAGACAGGTTCGCGCAGATACGCAGTATTTT
CDR3: CASSGRQVRADTQYF

D: TRBD2
length: 18
size: -
J: TRBJ2-1
V: TRBV2
DNA: TGTGCCAGCAGTAAGCTGCGGGGACTAGCGGGGGGGAGCGATGAGCAGTTCTTC
CDR3: CASSKLRGLAGGSDEQFF

D: -
length: 14
size: -
J: TRBJ1-6
V: TRBV23-1
DNA: TGCGCCAGCAGTCTCATCCGGAGGAATTCACCCCTCCACTTT
CDR3: CASSLIRRNSPLHF

D: -
length: 13
size: -
J: TRBJ2-5
V: TRBV3-1/TRBV3-2
DNA: TGTGCCAGCAGCCGAGGACTTGAAGAGACCCAGTACTTC
CDR3: CASSRGLEETQYF